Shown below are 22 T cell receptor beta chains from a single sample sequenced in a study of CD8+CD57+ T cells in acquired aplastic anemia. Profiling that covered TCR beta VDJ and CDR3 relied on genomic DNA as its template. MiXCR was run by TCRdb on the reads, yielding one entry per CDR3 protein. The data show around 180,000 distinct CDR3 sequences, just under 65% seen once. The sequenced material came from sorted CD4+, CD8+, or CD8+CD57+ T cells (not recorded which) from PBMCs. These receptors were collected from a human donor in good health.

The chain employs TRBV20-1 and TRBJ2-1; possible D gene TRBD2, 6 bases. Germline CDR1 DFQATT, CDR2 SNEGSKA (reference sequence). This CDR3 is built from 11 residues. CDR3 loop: CGPVGGNEQFF. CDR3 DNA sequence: TGCGGTCCCGTCGGGGGTAATGAGCAGTTCTTC.

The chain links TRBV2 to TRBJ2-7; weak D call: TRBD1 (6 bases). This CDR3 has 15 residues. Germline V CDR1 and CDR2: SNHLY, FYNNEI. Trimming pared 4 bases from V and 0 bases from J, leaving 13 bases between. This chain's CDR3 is CASSVGRGTSYEQYF. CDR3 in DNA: TGTGCCAGCAGTGTTGGCAGGGGCACCTCCTACGAGCAGTACTTC.

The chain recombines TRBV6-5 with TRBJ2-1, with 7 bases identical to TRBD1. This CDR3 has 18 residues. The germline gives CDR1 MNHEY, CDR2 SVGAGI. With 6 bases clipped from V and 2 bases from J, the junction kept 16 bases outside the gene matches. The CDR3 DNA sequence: TGTGCCAGCAGGACCAAACATAAACAGGGGCCGACCTACAATGAGCAGTTCTTC. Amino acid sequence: CASRTKHKQGPTYNEQFF.

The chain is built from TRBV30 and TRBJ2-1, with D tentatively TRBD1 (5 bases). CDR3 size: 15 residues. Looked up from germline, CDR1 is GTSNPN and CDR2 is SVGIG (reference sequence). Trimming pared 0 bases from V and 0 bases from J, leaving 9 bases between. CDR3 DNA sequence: TGTGCCTGGAGTGTAAAGGGGCCCTCCTACAATGAGCAGTTCTTC. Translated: CAWSVKGPSYNEQFF.

The CDR3 loop is CASSLSVGQGTYEQYF. CDR3 nucleotides: TGTGCCAGCTCACTGTCGGTGGGACAGGGGACCTACGAGCAGTACTTC. The chain links TRBV18 to TRBJ2-7; the match to TRBD1 covers 10 bases. The CDR3 sequence is 16 residues long. Germline lookup yields CDR1 KGHSH and CDR2 LQKENI. The V segment lost 4 bases and the J segment 2 bases; nucleotides outside the gene matches: 8.

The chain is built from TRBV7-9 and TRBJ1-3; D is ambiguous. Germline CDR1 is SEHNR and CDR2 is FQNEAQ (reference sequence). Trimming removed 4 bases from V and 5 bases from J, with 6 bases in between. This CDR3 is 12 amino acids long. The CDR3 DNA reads TGTGCCAGCAGCTCGGGGAGAAACACCATATATTTT. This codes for CASSSGRNTIYF.

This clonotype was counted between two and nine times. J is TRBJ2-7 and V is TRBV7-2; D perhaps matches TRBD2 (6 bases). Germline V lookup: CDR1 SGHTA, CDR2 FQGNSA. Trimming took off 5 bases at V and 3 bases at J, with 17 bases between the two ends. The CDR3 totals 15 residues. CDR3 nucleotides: TGTGCCAGCAGCCTCACCGGAGGGGTGGGCTACGAGCAGTACTTC. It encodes CASSLTGGVGYEQYF.

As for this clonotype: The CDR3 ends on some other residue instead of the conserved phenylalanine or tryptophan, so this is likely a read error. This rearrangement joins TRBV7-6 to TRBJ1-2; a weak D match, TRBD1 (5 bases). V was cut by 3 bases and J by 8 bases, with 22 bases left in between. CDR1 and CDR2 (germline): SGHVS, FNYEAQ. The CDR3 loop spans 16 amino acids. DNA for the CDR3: TGTGCCAGCAGCTTGGAGACTGAGGGACGCGTTTTAGGCTACACCCTC. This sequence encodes CASSLETEGRVLGYTL.

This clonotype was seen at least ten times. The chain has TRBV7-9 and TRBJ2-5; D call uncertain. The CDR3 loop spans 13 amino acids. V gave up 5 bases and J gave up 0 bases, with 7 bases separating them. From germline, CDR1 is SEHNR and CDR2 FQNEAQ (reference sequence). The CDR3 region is CASSKRNQETQYF. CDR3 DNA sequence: TGTGCCAGCAGCAAGCGCAACCAAGAGACCCAGTACTTC.

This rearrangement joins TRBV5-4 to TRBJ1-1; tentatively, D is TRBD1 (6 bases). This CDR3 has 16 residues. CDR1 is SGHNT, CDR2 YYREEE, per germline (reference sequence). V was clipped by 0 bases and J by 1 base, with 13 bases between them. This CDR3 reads CASSLVNGQRNTEAFF. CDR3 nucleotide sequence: TGTGCCAGCAGCTTGGTCAACGGACAGCGGAACACTGAAGCTTTCTTT. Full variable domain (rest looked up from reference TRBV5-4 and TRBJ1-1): ETGVTQSPTHLIKTRGQQVTLRCSSQSGHNTVSWYQQALGQGPQFIFQYYREEENGRGNFPPRFSGLQFPNYSSELNVNALELDDSALYLCASSLVNGQRNTEAFFGQGTRLTVV.

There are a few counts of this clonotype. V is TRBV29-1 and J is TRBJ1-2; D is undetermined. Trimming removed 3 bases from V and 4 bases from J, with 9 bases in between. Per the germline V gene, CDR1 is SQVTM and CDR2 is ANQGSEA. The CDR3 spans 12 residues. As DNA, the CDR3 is TGCAGCGTTGACGACACGCTCTATGGCTACACCTTC. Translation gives CSVDDTLYGYTF.

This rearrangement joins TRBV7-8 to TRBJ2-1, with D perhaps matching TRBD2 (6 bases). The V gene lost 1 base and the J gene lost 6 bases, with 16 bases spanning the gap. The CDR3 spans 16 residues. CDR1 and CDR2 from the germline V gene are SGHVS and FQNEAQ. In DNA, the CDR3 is TGTGCCAGCAGCTTAGGTCGGGAGACAGACTTCAATGAGCAGTTCTTC. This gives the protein CASSLGRETDFNEQFF.

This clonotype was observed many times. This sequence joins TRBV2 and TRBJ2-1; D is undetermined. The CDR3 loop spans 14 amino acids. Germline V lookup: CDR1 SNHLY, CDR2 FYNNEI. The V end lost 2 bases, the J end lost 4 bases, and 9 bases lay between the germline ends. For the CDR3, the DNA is TGTGCCAGCAGTGAACGGACGGTATACAATGAGCAGTTCTTC. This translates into CASSERTVYNEQFF.

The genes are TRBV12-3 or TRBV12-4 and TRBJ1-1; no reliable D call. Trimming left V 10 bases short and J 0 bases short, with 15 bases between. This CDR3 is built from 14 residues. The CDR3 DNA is TGTGCCACCGGCGGCAGAAACATGAACACTGAAGCTTTCTTT. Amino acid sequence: CATGGRNMNTEAFF.

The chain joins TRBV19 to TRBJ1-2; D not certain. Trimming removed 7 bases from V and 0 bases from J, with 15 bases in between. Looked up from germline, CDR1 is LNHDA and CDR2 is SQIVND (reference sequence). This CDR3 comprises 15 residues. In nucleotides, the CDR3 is TGTGCCAGTAAGGTGGGCAGCCGTTCTAACTATGGCTACACCTTC. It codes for CASKVGSRSNYGYTF.

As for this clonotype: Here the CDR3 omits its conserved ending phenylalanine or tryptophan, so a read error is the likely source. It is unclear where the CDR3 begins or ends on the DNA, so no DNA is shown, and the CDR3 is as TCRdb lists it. The CDR3 reads CASSVGGGA. The chain carries TRBV9 and TRBJ2-3; the table assigns TRBD1, which was not confirmed against the DNA. The CDR3 extends over 9 residues, inclusive of both ends. CDR1 and CDR2 from the germline V gene are SGDLS and YYNGEE.

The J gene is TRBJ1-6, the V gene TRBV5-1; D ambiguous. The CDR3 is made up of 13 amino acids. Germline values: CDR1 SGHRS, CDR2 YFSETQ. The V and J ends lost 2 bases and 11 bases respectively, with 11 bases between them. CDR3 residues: CASSFNTEPPLHF. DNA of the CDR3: TGCGCCAGCAGCTTCAATACGGAGCCACCCCTCCACTTT.

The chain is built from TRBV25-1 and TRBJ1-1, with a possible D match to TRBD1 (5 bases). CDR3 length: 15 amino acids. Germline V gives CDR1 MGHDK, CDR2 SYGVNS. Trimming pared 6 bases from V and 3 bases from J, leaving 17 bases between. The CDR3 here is CASSPYLGVDTEAFF. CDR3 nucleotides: TGTGCCAGCAGCCCGTATTTGGGGGTGGACACTGAAGCTTTCTTT.

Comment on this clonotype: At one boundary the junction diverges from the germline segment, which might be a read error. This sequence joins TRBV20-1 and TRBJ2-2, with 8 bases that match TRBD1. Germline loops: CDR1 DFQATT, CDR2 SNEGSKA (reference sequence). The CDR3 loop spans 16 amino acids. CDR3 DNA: TGCAGTGCTAGCCCAGGGGGCGCAGAGAGGACCGGGGAGCTGTTCTTT. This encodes CSASPGGAERTGELFF.

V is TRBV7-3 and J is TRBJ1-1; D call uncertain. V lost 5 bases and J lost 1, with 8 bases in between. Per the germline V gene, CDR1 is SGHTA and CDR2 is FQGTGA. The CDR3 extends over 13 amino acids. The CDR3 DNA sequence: TGTGCCAGCAGCCCTACCACGAACACTGAAGCTTTCTTT. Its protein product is CASSPTTNTEAFF.

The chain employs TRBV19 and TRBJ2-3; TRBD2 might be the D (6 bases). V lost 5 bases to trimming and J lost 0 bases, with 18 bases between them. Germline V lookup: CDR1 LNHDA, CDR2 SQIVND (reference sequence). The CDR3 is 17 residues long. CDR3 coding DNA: TGTGCCAGTAGTTCCTCCCGCGCGGGAACTAGCACAGATACGCAGTATTTT. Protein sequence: CASSSSRAGTSTDTQYF.

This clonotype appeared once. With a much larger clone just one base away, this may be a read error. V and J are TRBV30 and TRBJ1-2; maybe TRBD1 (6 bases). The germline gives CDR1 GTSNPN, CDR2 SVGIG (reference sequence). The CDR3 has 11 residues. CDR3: CAWSVGHLYIF. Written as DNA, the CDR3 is TGTGCCTGGAGTGTGGGACATCTTTACATCTTC.